Listed below are T cell receptor beta chains from one sample, sequenced in a study of T cell responses to AZD1222 COVID-19 vaccine. Sequencing was performed with immunoSEQ multiplex PCR; in TCRdb, only in-frame clones are kept and a portion is missing. The table has 150,000 to 200,000 clones, around 90% seen once. The sample in question was peripheral blood, obtained 28 days after the second AZD1222 dose. Every receptor here comes from an adult who received the AZD1222 COVID-19 vaccine. Each CDR3 is given with its conserved first and last residue. D genes are given only for firm matches. Expanded clones are given a class, and other clones once, few, many or no size at all.

clone_size	j_call	v_call	d_call	cdr3_aa	cdr3_nt
NA	TRBJ2-5	TRBV24-1	TRBD1	CATSDGDRGETQYF	TGTGCCACCAGTGATGGCGACAGGGGCGAGACCCAGTACTTC
NA	TRBJ2-3	TRBV24-1	NA	CATSDLGQGRSTDTQYF	TGTGCCACCAGTGATTTGGGGCAGGGAAGGAGCACAGATACGCAGTATTTT
once	TRBJ2-5	TRBV5-4	NA	CASSLAFPETQYF	TGTGCCAGCAGCTTGGCCTTCCCAGAGACCCAGTACTTC
once	TRBJ2-2	TRBV4-2	TRBD1	CASSQVRGPGTGELFF	TGTGCCAGCAGCCAAGTGAGGGGGCCCGGCACCGGGGAGCTGTTTTTT
NA	TRBJ2-1	TRBV10-3	TRBD2	CAISGLAGDEQFF	TGTGCCATCAGCGGACTAGCGGGAGACGAGCAGTTCTTC
NA	TRBJ2-7	TRBV5-4	NA	CASSLTAEQYF	TGTGCCAGCAGCTTGACAGCGGAGCAGTACTTC
NA	TRBJ2-7	TRBV4-1	NA	CASSQEPRGSYEQYF	TGCGCCAGCAGCCAAGAACCCAGGGGCTCCTACGAGCAGTACTTC
once	TRBJ2-4	TRBV7-2	NA	CASSDGPARRGGNIQYF	TGTGCCAGCAGCGACGGCCCAGCTCGAAGGGGGGGGAACATTCAGTACTTC
NA	TRBJ2-2	TRBV19	TRBD2	CASSPRREGPTGELFF	TGTGCCAGTAGTCCGCGGCGGGAGGGCCCAACCGGGGAGCTGTTTTTT
NA	TRBJ2-1	TRBV19	TRBD1	CASSTGQGRPYNEQFF	TGTGCCAGTAGTACCGGACAGGGGCGACCCTACAATGAGCAGTTCTTC
NA	TRBJ2-1	TRBV4-1	TRBD1	CASSQEGQTHNEQFF	TGCGCCAGCAGCCAAGAGGGACAGACTCACAATGAGCAGTTCTTC
NA	TRBJ2-5	TRBV6-5	NA	CASSPLETQYF	TGTGCCAGCAGCCCCCTAGAGACCCAGTACTTC
once	TRBJ1-3	TRBV21-1	NA	CASSKNRRRAPDGTIYF	TGTGCCAGCAGCAAAAATAGGCGGCGGGCCCCCGATGGCACCATATATTTT
NA	TRBJ2-6	TRBV7-2	TRBD1	CASSLGDSASGANVLTF	TGTGCCAGCAGCTTAGGGGACAGTGCCTCTGGGGCCAACGTCCTGACTTTC
NA	TRBJ2-1	TRBV7-3	TRBD2	CASSPSGTTPPNEQFF	TGTGCCAGCAGTCCGTCCGGGACTACCCCGCCTAATGAGCAGTTCTTC
NA	TRBJ1-2	TRBV6-5	TRBD1	CASSPGQGRNYGYTF	TGTGCCAGCAGCCCGGGACAGGGAAGAAACTATGGCTACACCTTC
NA	TRBJ2-5	TRBV12-5	NA	CASGLVLGRLQETQYF	TGTGCTAGTGGTTTGGTACTCGGGCGTTTGCAAGAGACCCAGTACTTC
NA	TRBJ2-3	TRBV4-2	TRBD2	CASSQRLTSGITDTQYF	TGTGCCAGCAGCCAACGGTTAACTAGCGGAATCACAGATACGCAGTATTTT
NA	TRBJ2-2	TRBV9	NA	CASSTGILRGELFF	TGTGCCAGCAGCACCGGGATCCTTAGGGGGGAGCTGTTTTTT
NA	TRBJ2-7	TRBV30	NA	CAWSRLARIEQYF	TGTGCCTGGAGTAGGCTAGCTCGCATTGAGCAGTACTTC
NA	TRBJ2-2	TRBV30	NA	CAWSVGGSGELFF	TGTGCCTGGAGTGTTGGAGGTTCCGGGGAGCTGTTTTTT
NA	TRBJ1-6	TRBV27	NA	CASSLAGHGSSYNSPLHF	TGTGCCAGCAGTTTAGCGGGACACGGGAGCTCCTATAATTCACCCCTCCACTTT
NA	TRBJ2-2	TRBV5-6	NA	CASSLISTGELFF	TGTGCCAGCAGCTTGATTAGCACCGGGGAGCTGTTTTTT
NA	TRBJ2-7	TRBV6-2/TRBV6-3	TRBD2	CASSSRGTSGPYEQYF	TGTGCCAGCAGTTCCCGGGGGACTAGCGGGCCATACGAGCAGTACTTC
NA	TRBJ2-3	TRBV19	TRBD2	CASSIGLARDTQYF	TGTGCCAGTAGTATTGGACTAGCCCGAGATACGCAGTATTTT
NA	TRBJ1-1	TRBV6-5	NA	CASSSEGRTEAFF	TGTGCCAGCAGCTCAGAGGGACGAACTGAAGCTTTCTTT
NA	TRBJ2-6	TRBV30	NA	CAWSGQSSGANVLTF	TGTGCCTGGAGCGGACAGTCCTCTGGGGCCAACGTCCTGACTTTC
NA	TRBJ2-3	TRBV15	NA	CATSGPGGDTQYF	TGTGCCACCAGCGGGCCTGGCGGGGATACGCAGTATTTT
NA	TRBJ2-1	TRBV4-1	TRBD2	CASSQDRTGGPSYNEQFF	TGCGCCAGCAGCCAAGACCGCACGGGGGGGCCATCGTACAATGAGCAGTTCTTC
NA	TRBJ1-1	TRBV5-8	NA	CASSLVGKGTQAFF	TGTGCCAGCAGCTTGGTGGGCAAGGGGACCCAGGCTTTCTTT
NA	TRBJ1-5	TRBV7-2	NA	CASSLAGIGQPQHF	TGTGCCAGCAGCTTAGCCGGGATAGGGCAGCCCCAGCATTTT
NA	TRBJ2-2	TRBV30	TRBD2	CASTGGRAPSGGELFF	TGTGCCTCAACGGGCGGGAGGGCCCCCTCGGGCGGGGAGCTGTTTTTT
NA	TRBJ2-7	TRBV4-1	NA	CASSQIGPRTYEQYF	TGCGCCAGCAGCCAAATTGGACCCCGCACCTACGAGCAGTACTTC
NA	TRBJ2-7	TRBV18	NA	CASSPFRNYEQYF	TGTGCCAGCTCACCATTCAGAAATTACGAGCAGTACTTC
NA	TRBJ2-5	TRBV3-1/TRBV3-2	TRBD1	CASSHPGTAETQYF	TGTGCCAGCAGCCATCCCGGGACAGCAGAGACCCAGTACTTC
once	TRBJ2-2	TRBV9	TRBD2	CASSQKQREYTGELFF	TGTGCCAGCAGCCAGAAGCAGCGGGAGTATACCGGGGAGCTGTTTTTT
few	TRBJ2-5	TRBV9	NA	CASAPRVGAAGETQYF	TGTGCCAGCGCCCCTCGGGTGGGGGCCGCGGGCGAGACCCAGTACTTC
once	TRBJ2-1	TRBV6-2/TRBV6-3	TRBD2	CASTPLADLGNEQFF	TGTGCCAGCACCCCACTAGCGGACCTTGGTAATGAGCAGTTCTTC
NA	TRBJ1-1	TRBV28	NA	CASSPGTGRYTEAFF	TGTGCCAGCAGTCCGGGGACCGGACGATACACTGAAGCTTTCTTT
NA	TRBJ1-3	TRBV7-2	NA	CASSLGSGNTIYF	TGTGCCAGCAGCTTAGGTTCTGGAAACACCATATATTTT
NA	TRBJ2-2	TRBV7-2	NA	CASSWGHTNTGELFF	TGTGCCAGCAGCTGGGGACACACGAACACCGGGGAGCTGTTTTTT
NA	TRBJ2-6	TRBV7-3	NA	CASSLGGSGANVLTF	TGTGCCAGCAGCTTAGGAGGCTCTGGGGCCAACGTCCTGACTTTC
NA	TRBJ1-3	TRBV12-3/TRBV12-4	NA	CASSLDQVDTIYF	TGTGCCAGCAGTTTAGACCAGGTTGACACCATATATTTT
NA	TRBJ2-7	TRBV5-6	TRBD2	CASSLAGRWQYF	TGTGCCAGCAGCTTGGCCGGGAGGTGGCAGTACTTC
once	TRBJ2-7	TRBV5-4	TRBD2	CASSLKLTSGRPLNSYEQYF	TGTGCCAGCAGCCTAAAGTTGACTAGCGGGAGGCCCTTAAACTCCTACGAGCAGTACTTC
NA	TRBJ2-1	TRBV6-2/TRBV6-3	TRBD2	CASSTPGTSGYNEQFF	TGTGCCAGCAGTACCCCGGGGACTAGCGGCTACAATGAGCAGTTCTTC
NA	TRBJ1-2	TRBV6-5	TRBD1	CASSRTGTGAWGYTF	TGTGCCAGCAGTCGAACCGGGACAGGGGCGTGGGGCTACACCTTC
NA	TRBJ1-4	TRBV5-1	TRBD1	CASSLEGANEKLFF	TGCGCCAGCAGCTTGGAGGGGGCGAATGAAAAACTGTTTTTT
NA	TRBJ2-7	TRBV11-3	NA	CASRKSGQHEQYF	TGTGCCAGCAGGAAGTCAGGGCAACACGAGCAGTACTTC